The 11 T cell receptor beta chains listed next were all sequenced from one sample in a study of blood T cells in healthy people across ages (dated by TCRdb to between 2015 and 2016). Library preparation used 5' RACE. Sequencing was carried out with an Illumina HiSeq 2500. A second about 6 to 11 cycle PCR used a sample-barcoded 5' primer and a J-beta primer mix. TCRdb cleaned the public reads at Q25 with fastp, built clones with MiXCR and kept in-frame beta chains. Here each entry gathers all rows of one CDR3 protein and keeps the most common genes and DNA. Across this sample there are some 1.6 million distinct CDR3 sequences, with about 32% seen only once. The ten largest account for about 10% of the sample. Sequencing input: blood. The receptors originated from a woman in her thirties in good health.

J is TRBJ2-7 and V is TRBV14; TRBD1 matches at 10 bases. The last part of the DNA fits TRBJ2-5 better; the J call may be wrong. Germline assignment: CDR1 SGHDN and CDR2 FVKESK. The length of the CDR3 is 16 residues. CDR3 protein: CASSQQGQGGWETQYF. The CDR3 DNA follows: TGTGCCAGCAGCCAACAAGGACAGGGGGGCTGGGAGACCCAGTACTTC.

V gene TRBV5-1 combines with J gene TRBJ2-7, with TRBD1 matching over 9 bases. The V and J ends lost 4 bases and 1 base, in that order; junction bases with no gene match: 12. The CDR3 is 17 residues long. The germline gives CDR1 SGHRS, CDR2 YFSETQ. For the CDR3, the DNA is TGCGCCAGCAGCCCAACGCTAGGACAGGGGCTATCCTACGAGCAGTACTTC. Amino acids: CASSPTLGQGLSYEQYF.

The J gene is TRBJ1-2, the V gene TRBV3-1, with a weak D call TRBD1 (5 bases). CDR1 is LGHDT and CDR2 is YNNKEL in the germline V gene (reference sequence). Trimming shortened V by 1 base and J by 6 bases, and 12 bases separated the two germline ends. The length of the CDR3 is 14 residues. In nucleotides, the CDR3 is TGTGCCAGCAGCCAAGTCGTAGGGGATCATGGCTACACCTTC. Translated: CASSQVVGDHGYTF.

The table lists this clonotype with a few counts. This CDR3 is CASSVVGQGFGGYTF. The DNA for the CDR3 is TGTGCCAGCAGCGTAGTAGGACAGGGGTTTGGTGGCTACACCTTC. The V call is TRBV9, the J call TRBJ1-2, with 9 bases identical to TRBD1. Germline loops: CDR1 SGDLS, CDR2 YYNGEE. Unmatched junction bases numbered 7, after V lost 0 bases and J lost 7 bases. The CDR3 spans 15 residues.

V is TRBV20-1 and J is TRBJ2-3; 7 bases map to TRBD2. CDR1 DFQATT and CDR2 SNEGSKA come from the germline V gene (reference sequence). The CDR3 length is 13 residues. V lost 5 bases, J lost 5 bases, and 7 bases stayed unmatched. The CDR3 loop reads CSAAASGKDTQYF. The CDR3 region has the DNA TGCAGTGCTGCGGCTAGCGGAAAAGATACGCAGTATTTT.

V gene TRBV5-1 combines with J gene TRBJ2-2; 9 nucleotides agree with TRBD1. This CDR3 is built from 16 residues. Germline V CDR1 and CDR2: SGHRS, YFSETQ. V gave up 1 base and J gave up 4 bases; unmatched junction bases: 5. As DNA, the CDR3 is TGCGCCAGCAGCTTGAACGGACAGGGGATCACCGGGGAGCTGTTTTTT. This gives the protein CASSLNGQGITGELFF.

V usage is TRBV7-9 and J usage is TRBJ1-1; no clear D. The CDR3 spans 10 residues. CDR1 is SEHNR, CDR2 FQNEAQ, per germline (reference sequence). Trimming removed 2 bases at V and 8 bases at J, with 3 bases between. CDR3 residues: CASSLREAFF. The DNA for the CDR3 is TGTGCCAGCAGCTTAAGGGAAGCTTTCTTT.

V is TRBV10-3 and J is TRBJ2-1; D may correspond to TRBD1 or TRBD2 (5 bases each). The CDR3 spans 13 residues. V lost 4 bases and J 6 bases, leaving 10 bases between the germline ends. Germline loops: CDR1 ENHRY, CDR2 SYGVKD. The CDR3 DNA reads TGTGCCATCAGTGGATTTGGGGGCAATGAGCAGTTCTTC. It is translated as CAISGFGGNEQFF.

This clonotype was detected a few times. The V call is TRBV7-9, the J call TRBJ1-4; D gene uncertain. V gave up 6 bases and J gave up 8 bases, with 10 bases separating them. This CDR3 is built from 12 residues. The germline CDR1 and CDR2 sequences are SEHNR and FQNEAQ (reference sequence). The CDR3 here is CASRGNGEKLFF. The DNA for the CDR3 is TGTGCCAGCAGGGGAAACGGGGAAAAACTGTTTTTT.

The table lists this clonotype with a count of one. The rearrangement uses TRBV20-1 and TRBJ1-2; D not resolved. Germline-derived CDR1 and CDR2 are DFQATT and SNEGSKA (reference sequence). The CDR3 consists of 12 residues. Trimming removed 4 bases from V and 8 bases from J, with 14 bases in between. Here the CDR3 DNA reads TGCAGTGCTACCCCCTCCATGGGGGGCTACACCTTC. It yields the protein CSATPSMGGYTF.

Written as DNA, the CDR3 is TGTGCCAGCTCACCGGGAATAGTAGGCTCCTACGAGCAGTACTTC. Translation: CASSPGIVGSYEQYF. The V call is TRBV18, the J call TRBJ2-7; D gene unclear. This CDR3 has 15 amino acids. V lost 3 bases to trimming and J lost 0 bases, with 12 bases between them. Germline values: CDR1 KGHSH, CDR2 LQKENI.